The source of this T cell receptor (beta chain) is a study of CD4+ T cells in melanoma. Study-wide findings and caveats: A reported correlation linked neoantigen-specific CD4+ T cells to CD8+, macrophage and B cell function. Neoantigen-specific CD4+ T cells in melanoma reportedly had diverse differentiation states.

Repertoires were generated with immunoSEQ multiplex PCR, while TCRdb's copy carries only in-frame clones and drops some. The sample includes roughly 120,000 clones, about 90% seen only once; the top ten take 3% to 4%. The CDR3 spans 14 residues. V dropped 3 bases and J dropped 4 bases, with 12 bases sitting between them. CDR1 is SNHLY and CDR2 is FYNNEI in the germline V gene. This clone was detected only once. Antigen: not known. This receptor was obtained from a human donor with melanoma. The rearrangement joins TRBV2 to TRBJ1-1; D gene unclear. The sequenced sample was peripheral blood. The CDR3 is CASSDRGRITEAFF. The DNA of the CDR3 is TGTGCCAGCAGTGATCGGGGTAGAATCACTGAAGCTTTCTTT.